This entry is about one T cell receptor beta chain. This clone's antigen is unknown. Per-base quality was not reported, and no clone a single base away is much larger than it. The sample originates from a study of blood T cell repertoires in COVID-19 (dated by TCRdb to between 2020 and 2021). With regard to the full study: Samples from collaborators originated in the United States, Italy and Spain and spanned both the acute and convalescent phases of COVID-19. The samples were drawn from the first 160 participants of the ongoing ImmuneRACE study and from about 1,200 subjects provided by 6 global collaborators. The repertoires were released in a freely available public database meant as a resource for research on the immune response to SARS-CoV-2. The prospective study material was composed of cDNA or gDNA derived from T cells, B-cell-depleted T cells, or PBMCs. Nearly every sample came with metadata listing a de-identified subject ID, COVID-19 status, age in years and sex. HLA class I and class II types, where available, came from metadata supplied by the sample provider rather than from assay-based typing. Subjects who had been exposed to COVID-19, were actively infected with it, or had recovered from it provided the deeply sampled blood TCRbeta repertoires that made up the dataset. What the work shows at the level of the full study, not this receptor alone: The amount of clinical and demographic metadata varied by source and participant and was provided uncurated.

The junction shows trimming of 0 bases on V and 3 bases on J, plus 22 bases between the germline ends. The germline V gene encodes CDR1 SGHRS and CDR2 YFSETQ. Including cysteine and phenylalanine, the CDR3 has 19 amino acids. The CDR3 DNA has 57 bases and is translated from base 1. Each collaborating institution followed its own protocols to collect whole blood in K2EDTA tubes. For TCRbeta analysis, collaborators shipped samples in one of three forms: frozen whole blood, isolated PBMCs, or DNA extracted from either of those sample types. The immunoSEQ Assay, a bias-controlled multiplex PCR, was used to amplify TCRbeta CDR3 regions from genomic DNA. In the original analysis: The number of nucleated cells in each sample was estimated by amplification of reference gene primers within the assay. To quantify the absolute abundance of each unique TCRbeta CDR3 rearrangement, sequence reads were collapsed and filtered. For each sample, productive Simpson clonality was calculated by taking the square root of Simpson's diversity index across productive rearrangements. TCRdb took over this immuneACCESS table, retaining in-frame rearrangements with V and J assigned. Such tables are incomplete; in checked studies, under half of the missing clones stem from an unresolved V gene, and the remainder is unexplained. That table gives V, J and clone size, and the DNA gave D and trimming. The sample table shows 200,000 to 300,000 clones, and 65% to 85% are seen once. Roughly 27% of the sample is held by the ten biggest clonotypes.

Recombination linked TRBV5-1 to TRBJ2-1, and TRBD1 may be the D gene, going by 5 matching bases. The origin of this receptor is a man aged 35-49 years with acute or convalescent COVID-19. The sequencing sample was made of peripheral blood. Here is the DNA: TGCGCCAGCAGCTTGGGGGGTAAAGTCGGACCTCAGGGCTACAATGAGCAGTTCTTC. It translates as CASSLGGKVGPQGYNEQFF. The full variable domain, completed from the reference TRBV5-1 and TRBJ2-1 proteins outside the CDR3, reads KAGVTQTPRYLIKTRGQQVTLSCSPISGHRSVSWYQQTPGQGLQFLFEYFSETQRNKGNFPGRFSGRQFSNSRSEMNVSTLELGDSALYLCASSLGGKVGPQGYNEQFFGPGTRLTVL.